Listed below are T cell receptor beta chains from one sample, sequenced in a study of blood T cell repertoires in COVID-19. Here immunoSEQ multiplex PCR was the method, and the copy in TCRdb shows in-frame clones only, minus some. The repertoire consists of a few hundred thousand clones, with approximately 82% occurring once and the leading ten covering about 1.9%. Sequenced input: peripheral blood. The receptors derive from a man aged 25 to 45 who had recovered from COVID-19. Each CDR3 is given with its conserved first and last residue. The order of the fields is D gene, CDR3 length, J gene, clone size, V gene, CDR3 protein, CDR3 DNA. D genes are given only for firm matches. Clone size is given for some rows only: seen once, a few or many times, or a class if the clone is expanded.

NA,13,TRBJ2-3,NA,TRBV27,CASSPSLTDTQYF,TGTGCCAGCAGTCCCAGTTTGACAGATACGCAGTATTTT
TRBD1,16,TRBJ2-7,once,TRBV4-1,CASSQFGTGGSYEQYF,TGCGCCAGCAGCCAATTCGGGACAGGAGGGTCCTACGAGCAGTACTTC
NA,14,TRBJ2-1,NA,TRBV24-1,CATSGQGYSDEQFF,TGTGCCACTAGTGGGCAGGGCTATTCCGATGAGCAGTTCTTC
NA,16,TRBJ2-6,NA,TRBV5-4,CASSLTRGSGANVLTF,TGTGCCAGCAGCCTAACCAGGGGCTCTGGGGCCAACGTCCTGACTTTC
TRBD1,14,TRBJ1-4,NA,TRBV18,CASSPMGTGEKLFF,TGTGCCAGCTCACCAATGGGGACAGGTGAAAAACTGTTTTTT
NA,12,TRBJ2-2,NA,TRBV7-3,CASREGPGELFF,TGTGCCAGCAGAGAGGGTCCCGGGGAGCTGTTTTTT
NA,15,TRBJ1-6,few,TRBV2,CASSDRQAVNSPLHF,TGTGCCAGCAGCGACCGACAGGCGGTAAATTCACCCCTCCACTTT
TRBD1,15,TRBJ2-5,NA,TRBV3-1/TRBV3-2,CASSRRGILGETQYF,TGTGCCAGCAGTCGCAGGGGGATCTTGGGAGAGACCCAGTACTTC
TRBD2,16,TRBJ2-2,few,TRBV2,CASSETSGGNTGELFF,TGTGCCAGCAGTGAAACTAGCGGGGGCAACACCGGGGAGCTGTTTTTT
TRBD1,16,TRBJ2-3,NA,TRBV11-2,CASSPWTGSVPDTQYF,TGTGCCAGCAGCCCTTGGACAGGGAGCGTCCCAGATACGCAGTATTTT
TRBD2,16,TRBJ2-3,NA,TRBV5-1,CASSLMAAGSTDTQYF,TGCGCCAGCAGCTTGATGGCAGCGGGGAGCACAGATACGCAGTATTTT
NA,14,TRBJ2-6,NA,TRBV2,CASSERSGANVLTF,TGTGCCAGCAGTGAGCGCTCTGGGGCCAACGTCCTGACTTTC
TRBD1,16,TRBJ2-7,NA,TRBV7-9,CASSLLTGTGGYEQYF,TGTGCCAGCAGCTTATTAACCGGGACAGGAGGTTACGAGCAGTACTTC
TRBD2,12,TRBJ2-7,NA,TRBV27,CASSIASGEQYF,TGTGCCAGCAGCATCGCTAGCGGAGAGCAGTACTTC
TRBD2,16,TRBJ2-7,NA,TRBV4-1,CASSQGRLAKPYEQYF,TGCGCCAGCAGCCAGGGCCGACTAGCTAAACCCTACGAGCAGTACTTC
TRBD1,16,TRBJ2-3,NA,TRBV19,CASSRQGVVSTDTQYF,TGTGCCAGTAGCCGACAGGGGGTCGTGAGCACAGATACGCAGTATTTT
NA,18,TRBJ1-4,NA,TRBV24-1,CATSDLPMGGWTNEKLFF,TGTGCCACCAGTGATTTACCGATGGGAGGGTGGACTAATGAAAAACTGTTTTTT
NA,15,TRBJ1-1,few,TRBV5-4,CASSLVDRRNTEAFF,TGTGCCAGCAGCTTGGTAGACAGGCGAAACACTGAAGCTTTCTTT
TRBD2,17,TRBJ2-1,NA,TRBV3-1/TRBV3-2,CASSQGTLADTGYEQFF,TGTGCCAGCAGCCAAGGGACCCTAGCGGATACAGGCTATGAGCAGTTCTTC
NA,13,TRBJ2-7,NA,TRBV3-1/TRBV3-2,CASSPGRGYEQYF,TGTGCCAGCAGTCCCGGACGGGGCTACGAGCAGTACTTC
NA,15,TRBJ1-1,NA,TRBV7-9,CASRPDQGLNTEAFF,TGTGCCAGCCGGCCCGATCAGGGACTAAACACTGAAGCTTTCTTT
TRBD1,14,TRBJ1-2,few,TRBV4-1,CASSTRQGDYGYTF,TGCGCCAGCAGCACGCGACAGGGGGACTATGGCTACACCTTC
NA,17,TRBJ1-3,NA,TRBV19,CASSSGRGGAPGNTIYF,TGTGCCAGTAGCTCAGGAAGGGGGGGTGCGCCTGGAAACACCATATATTTT